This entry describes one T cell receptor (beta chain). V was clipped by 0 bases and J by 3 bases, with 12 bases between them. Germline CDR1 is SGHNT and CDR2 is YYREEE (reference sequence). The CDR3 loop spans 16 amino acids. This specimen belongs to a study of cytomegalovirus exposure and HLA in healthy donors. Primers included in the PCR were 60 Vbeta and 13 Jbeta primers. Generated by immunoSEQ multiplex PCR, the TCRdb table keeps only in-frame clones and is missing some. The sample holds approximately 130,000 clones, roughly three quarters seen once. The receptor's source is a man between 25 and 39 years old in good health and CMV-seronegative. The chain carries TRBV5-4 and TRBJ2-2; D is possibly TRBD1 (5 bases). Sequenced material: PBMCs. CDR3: CASSLAIQADTGELFF. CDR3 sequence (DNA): TGTGCCAGCAGCTTGGCGATACAGGCGGACACCGGGGAGCTGTTTTTT.